The 8 T cell receptor beta chains below come from one sample, sequenced in a study of T-cell memory formation after mild COVID-19. TCRdb used MiXCR to reprocess the 5' RACE reads, holding one entry per CDR3 protein. The data contain roughly 190,000 distinct CDR3 sequences, roughly 27% of them singletons. The sequencing sample was made of PBMCs or a T cell subset sorted from them (not recorded which). The source is an adult woman who had mild COVID-19 (a few samples of this study predate the infection). Cell type and time point are not known.

This sequence joins TRBV19 and TRBJ2-2; D is unclear. Trimming took 3 bases from V and 2 from J, leaving 10 bases between them. There are 15 residues in the CDR3. Germline values: CDR1 LNHDA, CDR2 SQIVND (reference sequence). CDR3 DNA sequence: TGTGCCAGTAGTATCGCCCAGCACAACACCGGGGAGCTGTTTTTT. Protein sequence: CASSIAQHNTGELFF.

This clonotype has a single count. J is TRBJ2-3 and V is TRBV5-1; 7 bases align to TRBD1. The germline CDR1 and CDR2 sequences are SGHRS and YFSETQ. V shed 3 bases and J 2 bases; nucleotides not matched to a gene: 6. This CDR3 has 15 amino acids. DNA of the CDR3: TGCGCCAGCAGCTGGGACAGCACTTTCACAGATACGCAGTATTTT. Protein: CASSWDSTFTDTQYF.

The V call is TRBV20-1, the J call TRBJ1-1; D unresolved. The germline V and J ends were trimmed by 5 bases and 8 bases, with 15 bases remaining between them. The CDR3 is made up of 12 amino acids. Per germline, CDR1 DFQATT and CDR2 SNEGSKA (reference sequence). CDR3 residues: CSAETRGEEAFF. The DNA for the CDR3 is TGCAGTGCTGAGACGCGTGGGGAGGAAGCTTTCTTT.

The rearrangement links TRBV5-1 to TRBJ2-5, with D unresolved. Germline assignment: CDR1 SGHRS and CDR2 YFSETQ. This CDR3 is built from 11 residues. The V gene lost 5 bases and the J gene lost 2 bases, with 4 bases spanning the gap. CDR3: CASRAQETQYF. The CDR3 nucleotides are TGCGCCAGCAGGGCACAAGAGACCCAGTACTTC.

This clonotype was counted only a few times. The chain recombines TRBV5-1 with TRBJ2-1; the D call may be TRBD1 or TRBD2 (5 bases each). The CDR3 is 15 residues long. The germline CDR1 and CDR2 sequences are SGHRS and YFSETQ. The V end lost 2 bases, the J end lost 5 bases, and 14 bases lay between the germline ends. CDR3 DNA: TGCGCCAGCAGCTTCACCGGGACGGAAAACAATGAGCAGTTCTTC. Translated, it gives CASSFTGTENNEQFF.

V usage is TRBV4-1 and J usage is TRBJ1-5; D is undetermined. Trimming pared 5 bases from V and 1 base from J, leaving 12 bases between. The CDR3 has 15 amino acids. The germline V gene encodes CDR1 MGHRA and CDR2 YSYEKL. CDR3 protein: CASSEGDWSNQPQHF. DNA for the CDR3: TGCGCCAGCAGCGAGGGCGATTGGAGCAATCAGCCCCAGCATTTT.

This clonotype appeared a few times. The chain has TRBV7-9 and TRBJ2-3; TRBD1 is a possible D gene (6 bases). The CDR3 extends over 17 amino acids. Germline V gene sequence: CDR1 SEHNR, CDR2 FQNEAQ (reference sequence). V was trimmed by 8 bases and J by 2 bases, leaving 23 bases between them. The CDR3 reads CASSYTIGTFATDTQYF. CDR3 sequence (DNA): TGTGCCAGCTCGTATACAATTGGGACATTTGCCACAGATACGCAGTATTTT.

This clonotype has a handful of counts. This chain links TRBV12-3 or TRBV12-4 with TRBJ2-1; D possibly corresponds to TRBD2 (6 bases). This CDR3 is 15 amino acids long. V was shortened by 5 bases and J by 2 bases, with 13 bases between the two germline ends. The CDR3: CASSTGTPPYNEQFF. For the CDR3, the DNA is TGTGCCAGCAGTACCGGGACTCCCCCCTACAATGAGCAGTTCTTC.